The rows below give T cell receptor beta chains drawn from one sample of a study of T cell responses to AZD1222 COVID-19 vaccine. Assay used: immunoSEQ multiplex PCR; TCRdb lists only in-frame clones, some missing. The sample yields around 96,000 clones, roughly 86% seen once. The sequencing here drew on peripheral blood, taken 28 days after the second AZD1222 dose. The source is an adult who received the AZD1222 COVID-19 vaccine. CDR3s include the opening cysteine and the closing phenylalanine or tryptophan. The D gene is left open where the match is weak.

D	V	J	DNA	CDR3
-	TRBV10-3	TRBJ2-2	TGTGCCATCGGGACTCCGAACACCGGGGAGCTGTTTTTT	CAIGTPNTGELFF
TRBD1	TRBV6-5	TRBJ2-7	TGTGCCAGCAGTTATTCCCGCCCGGGACAGGCCTACGAGCAGTACTTC	CASSYSRPGQAYEQYF
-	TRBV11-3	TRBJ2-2	TGTGCCAGCAGCTTAAACACAGCCAACACCGGGGAGCTGTTTTTT	CASSLNTANTGELFF
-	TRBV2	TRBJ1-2	TGTGCCAGCAGTGTTGCCAGGGGTTATGGCTACACCTTC	CASSVARGYGYTF
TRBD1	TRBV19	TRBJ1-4	TGTGCCAGTACGGACAGGGCGCATGAAAAACTGTTTTTT	CASTDRAHEKLFF
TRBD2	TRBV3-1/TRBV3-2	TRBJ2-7	TGTGCCAGCAGCCAAGGGGTAGCGGGGATCTACGAGCAGTACTTC	CASSQGVAGIYEQYF
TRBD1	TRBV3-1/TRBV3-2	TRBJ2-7	TGTGCCAGCAGCCACCCGACAGGGCCCAACTACGAGCAGTACTTC	CASSHPTGPNYEQYF
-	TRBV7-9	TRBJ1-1	TGTGCCAGCAGTTCTCTAGGGGCAACTGAAGCTTTCTTT	CASSSLGATEAFF
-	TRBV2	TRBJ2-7	TGTGCCAGCAGCCTTACCCGGGGGCAGTACTTC	CASSLTRGQYF
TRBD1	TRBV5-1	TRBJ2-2	TGCGCCAGCAGCTTGGCCGGGGACAGTTTAAACACCGGGGAGCTGTTTTTT	CASSLAGDSLNTGELFF